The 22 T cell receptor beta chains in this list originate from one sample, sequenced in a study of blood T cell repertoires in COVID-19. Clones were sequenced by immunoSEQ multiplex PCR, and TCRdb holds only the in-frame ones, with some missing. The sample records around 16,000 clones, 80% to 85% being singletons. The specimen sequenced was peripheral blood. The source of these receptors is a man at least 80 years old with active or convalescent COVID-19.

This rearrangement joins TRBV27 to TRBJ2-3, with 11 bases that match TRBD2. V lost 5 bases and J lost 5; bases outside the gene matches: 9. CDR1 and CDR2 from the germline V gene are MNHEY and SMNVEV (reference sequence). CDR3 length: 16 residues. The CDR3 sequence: CASSKQLAGAGDTQYF. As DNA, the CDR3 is TGTGCCAGCAGTAAACAACTAGCGGGGGCGGGAGATACGCAGTATTTT.

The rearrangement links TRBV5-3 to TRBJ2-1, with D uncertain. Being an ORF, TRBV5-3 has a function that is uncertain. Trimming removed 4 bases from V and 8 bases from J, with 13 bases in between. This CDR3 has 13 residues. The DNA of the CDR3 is TGTGCCAGAAGCGTTATTTTACGGGATGAGCAGTTCTTC. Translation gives CARSVILRDEQFF.

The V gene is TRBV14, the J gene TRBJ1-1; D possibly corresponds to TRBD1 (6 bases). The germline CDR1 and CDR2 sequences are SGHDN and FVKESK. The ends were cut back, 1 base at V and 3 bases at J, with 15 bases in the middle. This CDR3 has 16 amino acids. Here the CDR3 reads CASSQVSIPGDTEAFF. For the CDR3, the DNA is TGTGCCAGCAGCCAAGTGTCCATCCCAGGGGACACTGAAGCTTTCTTT.

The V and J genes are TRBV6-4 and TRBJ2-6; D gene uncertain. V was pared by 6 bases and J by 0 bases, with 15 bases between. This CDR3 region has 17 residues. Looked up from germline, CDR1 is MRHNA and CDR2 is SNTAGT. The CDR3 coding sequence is TGTGCCAGCAGGGGCATCATTGGGCCCTCTGGGGCCAACGTCCTGACTTTC. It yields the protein CASRGIIGPSGANVLTF.

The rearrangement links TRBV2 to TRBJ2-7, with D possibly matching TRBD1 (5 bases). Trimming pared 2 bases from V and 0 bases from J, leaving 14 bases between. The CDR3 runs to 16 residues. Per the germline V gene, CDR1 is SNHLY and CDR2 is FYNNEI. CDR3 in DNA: TGTGCCAGCAGTGAATCTCCGGGCAGGGTCTCCTACGAGCAGTACTTC. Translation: CASSESPGRVSYEQYF.

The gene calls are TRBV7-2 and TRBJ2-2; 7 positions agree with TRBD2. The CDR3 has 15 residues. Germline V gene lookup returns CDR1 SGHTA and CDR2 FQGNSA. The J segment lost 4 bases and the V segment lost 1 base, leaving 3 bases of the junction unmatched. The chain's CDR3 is CASSLGASGTGELFF. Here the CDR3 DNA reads TGTGCCAGCAGCTTAGGGGCTAGCGGCACCGGGGAGCTGTTTTTT.

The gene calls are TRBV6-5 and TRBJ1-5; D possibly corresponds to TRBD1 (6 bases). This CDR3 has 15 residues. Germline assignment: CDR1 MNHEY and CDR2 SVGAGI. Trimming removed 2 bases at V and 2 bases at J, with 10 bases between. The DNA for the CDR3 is TGTGCCAGCAGTTACAATCGACAGGGCAATCAGCCCCAGCATTTT. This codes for CASSYNRQGNQPQHF.

The CDR3 DNA is TGTGCCAGTAGACAGAGTACTAACTATGGCTACACCTTC. Its translation: CASRQSTNYGYTF. This chain uses TRBV19 with TRBJ1-2; the D is unclear. The length of the CDR3 is 13 residues. The germline gives CDR1 LNHDA, CDR2 SQIVND (reference sequence). Trimming removed 6 bases from V and 0 bases from J, with 8 bases in between.

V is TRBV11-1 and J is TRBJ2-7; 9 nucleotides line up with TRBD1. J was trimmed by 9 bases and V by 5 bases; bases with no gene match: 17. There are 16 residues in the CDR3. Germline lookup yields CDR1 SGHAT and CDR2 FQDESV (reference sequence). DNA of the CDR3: TGTGCCAGCAGCCCCGGGACAGGGTACACCCCAGTCGGGCAGTACTTC. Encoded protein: CASSPGTGYTPVGQYF.

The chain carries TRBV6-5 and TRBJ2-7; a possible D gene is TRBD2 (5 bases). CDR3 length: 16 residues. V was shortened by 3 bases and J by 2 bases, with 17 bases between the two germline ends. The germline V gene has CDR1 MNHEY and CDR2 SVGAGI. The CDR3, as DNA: TGTGCCAGCAGTTATACGAGGGCAAGGAGAACCTACGAGCAGTACTTC. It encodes CASSYTRARRTYEQYF.

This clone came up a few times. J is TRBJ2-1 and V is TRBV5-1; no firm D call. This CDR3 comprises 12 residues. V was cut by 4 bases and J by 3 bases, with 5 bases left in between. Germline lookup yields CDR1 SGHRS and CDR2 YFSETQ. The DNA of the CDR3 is TGCGCCAGCAGCAGAGTCTACAATGAGCAGTTCTTC. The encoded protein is CASSRVYNEQFF.

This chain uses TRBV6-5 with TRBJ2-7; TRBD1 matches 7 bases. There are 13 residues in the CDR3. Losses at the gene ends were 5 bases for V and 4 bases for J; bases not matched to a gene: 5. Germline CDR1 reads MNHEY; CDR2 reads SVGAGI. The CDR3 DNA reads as TGTGCCAGCAGTCTCACAGGGGAATACGAGCAGTACTTC. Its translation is CASSLTGEYEQYF.

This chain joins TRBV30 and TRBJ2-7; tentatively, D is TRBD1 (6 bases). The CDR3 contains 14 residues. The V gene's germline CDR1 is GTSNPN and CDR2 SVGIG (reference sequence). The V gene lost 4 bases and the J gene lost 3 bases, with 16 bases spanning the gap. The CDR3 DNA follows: TGTGCCTGGAAACGGGGCAGGGGCCTCTACGAGCAGTACTTC. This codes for CAWKRGRGLYEQYF.

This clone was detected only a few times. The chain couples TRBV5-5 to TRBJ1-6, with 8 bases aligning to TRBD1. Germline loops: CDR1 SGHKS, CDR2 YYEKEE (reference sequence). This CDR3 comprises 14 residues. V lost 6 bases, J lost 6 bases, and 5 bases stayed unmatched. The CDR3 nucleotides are TGTGCCAGCACCAAGGACAGGGTTAATTCACCCCTCCACTTT. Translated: CASTKDRVNSPLHF.

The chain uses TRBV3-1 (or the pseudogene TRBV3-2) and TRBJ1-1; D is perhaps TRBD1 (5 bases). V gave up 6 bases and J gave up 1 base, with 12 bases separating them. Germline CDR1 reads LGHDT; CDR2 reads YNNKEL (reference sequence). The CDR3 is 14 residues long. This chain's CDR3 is CASSQPDRNTEAFF. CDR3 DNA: TGTGCCAGCAGTCAACCAGACAGGAACACTGAAGCTTTCTTT.

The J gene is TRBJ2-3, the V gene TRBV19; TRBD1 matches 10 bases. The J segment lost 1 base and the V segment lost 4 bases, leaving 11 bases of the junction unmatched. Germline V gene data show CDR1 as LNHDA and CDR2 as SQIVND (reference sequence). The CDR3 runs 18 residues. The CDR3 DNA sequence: TGTGCCAGTAGTACCGACAGGGGGCCAGTACTCCGCACAGATACGCAGTATTTT. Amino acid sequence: CASSTDRGPVLRTDTQYF.

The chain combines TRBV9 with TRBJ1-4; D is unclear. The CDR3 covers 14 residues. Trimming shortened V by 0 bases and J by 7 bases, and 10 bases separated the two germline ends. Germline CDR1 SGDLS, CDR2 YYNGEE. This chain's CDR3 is CASSVATRGEKLFF. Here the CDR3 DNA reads TGTGCCAGCAGCGTAGCGACCCGAGGTGAAAAACTGTTTTTT.

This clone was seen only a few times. The CDR3 DNA follows: TGTGCCAGCAGCGCGGGACTTAGCACAGATACGCAGTATTTT. It encodes CASSAGLSTDTQYF. The gene calls are TRBV7-3 and TRBJ2-3; perhaps TRBD2 as D (6 bases). The CDR3 extends over 14 amino acids. Trimming took off 5 bases at V and 0 bases at J, with 9 bases between the two ends. CDR1 is SGHTA and CDR2 is FQGTGA in the germline V gene.

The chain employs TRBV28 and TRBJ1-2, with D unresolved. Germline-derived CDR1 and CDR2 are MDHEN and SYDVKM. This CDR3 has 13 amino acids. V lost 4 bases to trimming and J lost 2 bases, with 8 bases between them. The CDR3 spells CASSSVPNYGYTF. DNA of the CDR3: TGTGCCAGCAGTTCAGTCCCCAACTATGGCTACACCTTC.

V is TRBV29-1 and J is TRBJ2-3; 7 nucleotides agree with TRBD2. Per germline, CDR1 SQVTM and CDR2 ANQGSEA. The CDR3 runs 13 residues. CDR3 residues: CSLGSGSTDTQYF. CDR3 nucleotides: TGCAGTTTGGGTAGCGGGAGCACAGATACGCAGTATTTT.

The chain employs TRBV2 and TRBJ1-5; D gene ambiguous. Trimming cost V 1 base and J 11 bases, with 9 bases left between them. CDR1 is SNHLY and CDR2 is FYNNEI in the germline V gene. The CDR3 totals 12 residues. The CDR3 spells CASSEERATQHF. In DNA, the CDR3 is TGTGCCAGCAGTGAAGAGAGGGCCACCCAGCATTTT.

The CDR3 protein is CASSWGTFEGTQYF. CDR3 sequence (DNA): TGCGCCAGCAGCTGGGGGACTTTTGAGGGTACGCAGTATTTT. The chain recombines TRBV5-1 with TRBJ2-3; possible D gene TRBD2, 6 bases. The CDR3 contains 14 residues. Trimming removed 3 bases at V and 8 bases at J, with 16 bases between. CDR1 SGHRS and CDR2 YFSETQ come from the germline V gene.